The T cell receptor (beta chain) under discussion was sequenced for a study of OX40 agonist ivuxolimab in advanced cancers. Study overall: Ivuxolimab, an antibody acting as an agonist of OX40 (CD134), was used to treat patients.

Study observations and caveats: CD4+ and CD8+ blood T cells expanded clonally by week 6 at 0.1 to 3.0 mg/kg.

The CDR3 has 16 residues. Trimming removed 3 bases from V and 0 bases from J, with 15 bases in between. Germline lookup yields CDR1 MGHDK and CDR2 SYGVNS. As for this clone: What it binds is unknown.

People who had autoimmune disease history or systemic immunosuppression were excluded. Data came from immunoSEQ multiplex PCR; TCRdb stores just in-frame clones and leaves some out. The table lists 90,000 to 100,000 clones, approximately 80% of them singletons. This TCR was recovered from an adult with an advanced solid tumor such as melanoma, head and neck, liver or kidney cancer. The chain combines TRBV25-1 with TRBJ2-7; D perhaps matches TRBD2 (5 bases). The specimen was CD4+ or CD8+ T cells sorted from blood, collected in a trial of the OX40 agonist ivuxolimab. CDR3 coding DNA: TGTGCCAGCAGTGATGAGAGGGCCTTCAGCTCCTACGAGCAGTACTTC. This sequence encodes CASSDERAFSSYEQYF.